One and the same sample provided the 20 T cell receptor beta chains below, sequenced in a study of cytomegalovirus exposure and HLA in healthy donors. Produced via immunoSEQ multiplex PCR; TCRdb's table is partial and in-frame only. The repertoire holds about 240,000 clones, roughly 89% seen once, with approximately 2.5% in the top ten. The sample comprised PBMCs. The source of these receptors is a man aged 18 to 29 in good health and CMV-seronegative.

The chain couples TRBV2 to TRBJ2-7; no clear D. This CDR3 is 13 amino acids long. Trimming took off 6 bases at V and 1 base at J, with 10 bases between the two ends. The germline V gene has CDR1 SNHLY and CDR2 FYNNEI. In DNA, the CDR3 is TGTGCCAGCAGGCAGACGGAGTCCTACGAGCAGTACTTC. It codes for CASRQTESYEQYF. The variable domain in full, with the rest retrieved from reference TRBV2 and TRBJ2-7, is EPEVTQTPSHQVTQMGQEVILRCVPISNHLYFYWYRQILGQKVEFLVSFYNNEISEKSEIFDDQFSVERPDGSNFTLKIRSTKLEDSAMYFCASRQTESYEQYFGPGTRLTVT.

This chain joins TRBV6-5 and TRBJ2-1, with a tentative D call TRBD1 (5 bases). This CDR3 comprises 15 residues. In germline, CDR1 is MNHEY, CDR2 SVGAGI. V lost 2 bases to trimming and J lost 8 bases, with 16 bases between them. CDR3 coding DNA: TGTGCCAGCAGTTACCTACCCGCAGGGAACTATGAGCAGTTCTTC. It yields the protein CASSYLPAGNYEQFF.

The chain carries TRBV4-1 and TRBJ2-3; 12 nucleotides line up with TRBD2. This CDR3 contains 17 residues. V trimming: 3 bases; J trimming: 2 bases; junction bases outside the gene matches: 6. Germline V lookup: CDR1 MGHRA, CDR2 YSYEKL. CDR3 coding DNA: TGCGCCAGCAGCCAGGTGAGACTAGCGGGGGACACAGATACGCAGTATTTT. Protein sequence: CASSQVRLAGDTDTQYF.

The chain uses TRBV7-2 and TRBJ2-7; a possible D gene is TRBD2 (6 bases). The CDR3 spans 16 residues. V gave up 1 base and J gave up 0 bases, with 13 bases separating them. CDR1 SGHTA and CDR2 FQGNSA come from the germline V gene. The CDR3 region is CASSLDATRSSYEQYF. CDR3 in DNA: TGTGCCAGCAGCTTAGATGCGACTAGATCCTCCTACGAGCAGTACTTC.

This rearrangement joins TRBV25-1 to TRBJ1-6; 7 bases fit TRBD1. This CDR3 is 16 amino acids long. Losses at the gene ends were 3 bases for V and 7 bases for J; bases not matched to a gene: 9. The germline V gene has CDR1 MGHDK and CDR2 SYGVNS. CDR3 region: CASSDRGGQWNSPLHF. CDR3 bases: TGTGCCAGCAGTGATCGGGGGGGACAGTGGAATTCACCCCTCCACTTT. Based on the CDR3 plus reference TRBV25-1 and TRBJ1-6, the full variable domain is EADIYQTPRYLVIGTGKKITLECSQTMGHDKMYWYQQDPGMELHLIHYSYGVNSTEKGDLSSESTVSRIRTEHFPLTLESARPSHTSQYLCASSDRGGQWNSPLHFGNGTRLTVT.

The genes are TRBV28 and TRBJ2-7, with 7 bases identical to TRBD1. V lost 4 bases to trimming and J lost 2 bases; unmatched junction nucleotides: 5. The CDR3 covers 14 residues. Germline values: CDR1 MDHEN, CDR2 SYDVKM. The CDR3 loop is CASSSGQAAYEQYF. The CDR3 nucleotides read TGTGCCAGCAGTTCAGGACAGGCAGCCTACGAGCAGTACTTC.

The CDR3 loop reads CASSLIPGQGTDEQFF. The CDR3 region has the DNA TGTGCCAGCAGCTTAATACCGGGACAGGGGACCGATGAGCAGTTCTTC. V usage is TRBV7-3 and J usage is TRBJ2-1, with 10 nucleotides matching TRBD1. The CDR3 length is 16 residues. V lost 1 base and J lost 8; bases outside the gene matches: 8. Germline CDR1 is SGHTA and CDR2 is FQGTGA.

This clone occurred once. This chain joins TRBV5-8 and TRBJ1-5; D perhaps matches TRBD1 (5 bases). Per the germline V gene, CDR1 is SGHTS and CDR2 is YDEGEE. V was shortened by 0 bases and J by 3 bases, with 7 bases between the two germline ends. The CDR3 runs 14 residues. CDR3 nucleotides: TGTGCCAGCAGCTTGGGCGGGACCAATCAGCCCCAGCATTTT. It encodes CASSLGGTNQPQHF.

CDR3 protein: CASSEEWGQGPKETQYF. As DNA, the CDR3 is TGTGCCAGCAGTGAAGAATGGGGACAGGGTCCGAAAGAGACCCAGTACTTC. The chain carries TRBV2 and TRBJ2-5; 9 bases line up with TRBD1. V was clipped by 1 base and J by 3 bases; unmatched bases: 9. Germline CDR1 is SNHLY and CDR2 is FYNNEI. The CDR3 covers 17 residues.

The sample holds many counts of this clone. The J gene is TRBJ2-3, the V gene TRBV6-1; 7 nucleotides agree with TRBD2. Germline trimming cut 8 bases from V and 2 bases from J; bases unmatched to any gene: 1. The CDR3 has 12 residues. CDR1 MNHNS and CDR2 SASEGT come from the germline V gene. CDR3 residues: CASGGDTDTQYF. The CDR3 DNA is TGTGCCAGCGGGGGGGACACAGATACGCAGTATTTT.

This clone came up a few times. This chain joins TRBV7-9 and TRBJ2-5; D remains unclear. Trimming pared 5 bases from V and 4 bases from J, leaving 2 bases between. Germline CDR1 is SEHNR and CDR2 is FQNEAQ (reference sequence). This CDR3 comprises 10 residues. The CDR3 protein is CASSRETQYF. CDR3 DNA sequence: TGTGCCAGCAGCCGAGAGACCCAGTACTTC. The variable domain in full, with the rest retrieved from reference TRBV7-9 and TRBJ2-5, is DTGVSQNPRHKITKRGQNVTFRCDPISEHNRLYWYRQTLGQGPEFLTYFQNEAQLEKSRLLSDRFSAERPKGSFSTLEIQRTEQGDSAMYLCASSRETQYFGPGTRLLVL.

The rearrangement uses TRBV5-1 and TRBJ2-5, with 8 bases fitting TRBD2. The CDR3 runs 16 residues. The germline gives CDR1 SGHRS, CDR2 YFSETQ. V shed 0 bases and J 5 bases; nucleotides not matched to a gene: 9. CDR3 sequence (DNA): TGCGCCAGCAGCTTGGCCCGGGGGGGGCGAGGGGAGACCCAGTACTTC. Translation gives CASSLARGGRGETQYF.

This clone was detected once. V usage is TRBV6-1 and J usage is TRBJ2-7, with TRBD1 matching over 7 bases. Germline loops: CDR1 MNHNS, CDR2 SASEGT. V lost 4 bases to trimming and J lost 1 base; unmatched junction nucleotides: 4. The CDR3 is 14 residues long. This chain's CDR3 is CASSGEGASYEQYF. The CDR3 nucleotides are TGTGCCAGCAGTGGTGAGGGGGCATCCTACGAGCAGTACTTC.

The chain has TRBV6-1 and TRBJ1-4; tentative D call: TRBD1 (5 bases). The CDR3 is made up of 15 amino acids. Germline CDR1 is MNHNS and CDR2 is SASEGT. The V gene lost 6 bases and the J gene lost 4 bases, with 15 bases spanning the gap. The CDR3 nucleotides read TGTGCCAGCAGCGCTGGGACTGCAGATAATGAAAAACTGTTTTTT. Amino acids: CASSAGTADNEKLFF.

The V gene is TRBV6-6, the J gene TRBJ1-6; 10 bases map to TRBD1. Trimming removed 6 bases from V and 10 bases from J; junction bases left unmatched: 9. Germline CDR1 is MNHNY and CDR2 is SVGAGI (reference sequence). The CDR3 is made up of 15 amino acids. DNA of the CDR3: TGTGCCAGCAGGAAAGGGGACAGGGGAGGATCACCCCTCCACTTT. Translated: CASRKGDRGGSPLHF.

The table lists this clone with a count of one. In DNA, the CDR3 is TGCGCCAGCAGCCCTCACAGGGCAGCTAATGAAAAACTGTTTTTT. Encoded protein: CASSPHRAANEKLFF. The chain employs TRBV4-3 and TRBJ1-4; D is perhaps TRBD1 (6 bases). This CDR3 has 15 amino acids. CDR1 is LGHNA and CDR2 is YSLEER in the germline V gene. Trimming pared 4 bases from V and 3 bases from J, leaving 12 bases between.

The rearrangement joins TRBV19 to TRBJ2-1, with D perhaps matching TRBD1 (6 bases). V lost 1 base to trimming and J lost 4 bases, with 8 bases between them. Germline assignment: CDR1 LNHDA and CDR2 SQIVND (reference sequence). There are 14 residues in the CDR3. The CDR3 DNA reads as TGTGCCAGTAGTATAGGGACAGCTTACAATGAGCAGTTCTTC. It yields the protein CASSIGTAYNEQFF.

This clone was counted once. CDR3 nucleotides: TGTGCCAGTAGCTTAGCGGGAGATAGAGTCTCCTACAATGAGCAGTTCTTC. Amino acid sequence: CASSLAGDRVSYNEQFF. The V and J genes are TRBV19 and TRBJ2-1; TRBD2 matches at 9 bases. V gave up 6 bases and J gave up 0 bases; unmatched junction bases: 9. The length of the CDR3 is 17 residues. The germline gives CDR1 LNHDA, CDR2 SQIVND (reference sequence).

The rearrangement joins TRBV27 to TRBJ2-1; 12 nucleotides match TRBD2. This CDR3 is built from 16 residues. The ends lost 1 base at V and 9 bases at J; junction bases unmatched: 7. Germline V gives CDR1 MNHEY, CDR2 SMNVEV (reference sequence). CDR3 residues: CASSLWLAGGPSEQFF. The DNA of the CDR3 is TGTGCCAGCAGTTTATGGCTAGCGGGAGGGCCGAGTGAGCAGTTCTTC.

This clone was recorded a few times. The CDR3 region is CSAGLAIGSSYEQYF. CDR3 DNA sequence: TGCAGCGCAGGCCTCGCGATCGGAAGCTCCTACGAGCAGTACTTC. The rearrangement links TRBV29-1 to TRBJ2-7; D uncertain. Trimming removed 7 bases at V and 0 bases at J, with 19 bases between. The CDR3 loop spans 15 amino acids. Germline V gives CDR1 SQVTM, CDR2 ANQGSEA.